These 5 T cell receptor beta chains were sequenced from one sample in a study of CXCR3-negative and CXCR3-positive naive CD8 T cells. Findings and caveats of the study: The study found more hydrophobic TRB CDR3s in CXCR3-positive naive cells than in CXCR3-negative naive cells.

The TRB cDNA libraries were prepared by 5' RACE with UMI labels. Each CDR3 protein gets one entry in TCRdb, which reprocessed the 5' RACE reads and gives no DNA. Its table lists 50,000 or so distinct CDR3 sequences. Their recognized antigens are unknown. The specimen was naive CXCR3+ CD8+ T cells from blood. The subset was: CD45RO-CCR7+CD27+CD95- naive CD8+ T cells expressing CXCR3 (TNR3+). Receptors were obtained from a human donor in good health. Some clones in this sample may be carry-over from other donors' samples.

The gene calls are TRBV11-2 and TRBJ1-1; the TCRdb D gene call, TRBD1, has no DNA to confirm it. The germline CDR1 and CDR2 sequences are SGHAT and FQNNGV. This CDR3 has 12 residues. The CDR3 sequence: CASSLTGTEAFF.

V and J are TRBV7-9 and TRBJ2-3; the TCRdb D gene call, TRBD1, has no DNA to confirm it. Germline V gene lookup returns CDR1 SEHNR and CDR2 FQNEAQ (reference sequence). The CDR3 has 16 amino acids. This CDR3 is CASSLLILGDTDTQYF.

The chain links TRBV5-1 to TRBJ2-3. Germline V gene sequence: CDR1 SGHRS, CDR2 YFSETQ. The CDR3 is made up of 15 amino acids. Here the CDR3 reads CASSLWDSSTDTQYF.

The chain couples TRBV29-1 to TRBJ2-6; TCRdb indicates TRBD1, and absent DNA this call remains unverified. Germline V gene sequence: CDR1 SQVTM, CDR2 ANQGSEA. This CDR3 is 16 amino acids long. The CDR3 is CSVVGDPTAGANVLTF.

The chain combines TRBV6-2 or TRBV6-3 with TRBJ2-1; absent DNA, TCRdb's TRBD1 call cannot be checked. The CDR3 contains 14 residues. Per the germline V gene, CDR1 is MNHEY and CDR2 is SVGEGT. CDR3 sequence: CASSPRQGNNEQFF.